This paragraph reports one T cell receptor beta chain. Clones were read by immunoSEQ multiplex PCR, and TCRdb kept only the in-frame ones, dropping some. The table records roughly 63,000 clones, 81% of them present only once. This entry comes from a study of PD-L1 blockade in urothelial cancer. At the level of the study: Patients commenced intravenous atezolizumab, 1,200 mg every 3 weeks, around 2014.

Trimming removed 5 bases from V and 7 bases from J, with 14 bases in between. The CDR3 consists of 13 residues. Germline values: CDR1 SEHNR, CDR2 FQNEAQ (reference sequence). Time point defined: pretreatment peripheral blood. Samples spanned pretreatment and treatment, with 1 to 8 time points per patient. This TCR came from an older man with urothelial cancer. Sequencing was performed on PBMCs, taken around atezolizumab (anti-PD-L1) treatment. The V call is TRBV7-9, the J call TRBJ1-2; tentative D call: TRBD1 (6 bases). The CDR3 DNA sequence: TGTGCCAGCAGCCCACTACAGGGATCTGGCTACACCTTC. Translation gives CASSPLQGSGYTF.